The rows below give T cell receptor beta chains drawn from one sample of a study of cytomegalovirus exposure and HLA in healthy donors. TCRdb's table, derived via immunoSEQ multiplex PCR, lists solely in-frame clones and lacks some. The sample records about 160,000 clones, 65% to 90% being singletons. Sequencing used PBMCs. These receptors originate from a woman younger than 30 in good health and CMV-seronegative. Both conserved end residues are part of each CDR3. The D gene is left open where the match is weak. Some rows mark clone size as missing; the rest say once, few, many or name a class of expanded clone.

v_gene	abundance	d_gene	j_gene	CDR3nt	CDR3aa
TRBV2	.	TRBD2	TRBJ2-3	TGTGCCAGCCGGAGGGGGACTAGCGGTGACCTTAGCACAGATACGCAGTATTTT	CASRRGTSGDLSTDTQYF
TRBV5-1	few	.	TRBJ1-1	TGCGCCAGCAGCTCCGGACAGTACACTGAAGCTTTCTTT	CASSSGQYTEAFF
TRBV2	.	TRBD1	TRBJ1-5	TGTGCCAGCAGTGTCGGAAAGCGGGACAGGGCTCAGCCCCAGCATTTT	CASSVGKRDRAQPQHF
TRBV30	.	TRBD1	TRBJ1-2	TGTGCCTGGGGGACAGGGAACTATGGCTACACCTTC	CAWGTGNYGYTF
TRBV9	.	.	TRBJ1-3	TGTGCCAGCAGCGTCTGGGACACTGGAAACACCATATATTTT	CASSVWDTGNTIYF
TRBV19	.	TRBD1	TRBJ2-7	TGTGCCAGTAGTATCGGACAGGGCCGTTCCTACGAGCAGTACTTC	CASSIGQGRSYEQYF
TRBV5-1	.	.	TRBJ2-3	TGCGCCAGCAGCTTGCAGGGAGATACGCAGTATTTT	CASSLQGDTQYF
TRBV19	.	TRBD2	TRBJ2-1	TGTGCCAGTAGTATGACTAGCGTTCACAATGAGCAGTTCTTC	CASSMTSVHNEQFF
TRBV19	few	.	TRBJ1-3	TGTGCCAGTACCCCACGGACAGCCGCTGGAAACACCATATATTTT	CASTPRTAAGNTIYF
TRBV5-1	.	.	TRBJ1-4	TGCGCCAGCAGCCCCCATGACAGGACCAAAGGTTTTGAAAAACTGTTTTTT	CASSPHDRTKGFEKLFF
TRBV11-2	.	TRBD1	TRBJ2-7	TGTGCCAGCAGACCCCCAGGGGGCGCCTCCTACGAGCAGTACTTC	CASRPPGGASYEQYF
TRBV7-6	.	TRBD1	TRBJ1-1	TGTGCCAGCAGTCGGACAGGGACCATGAACACTGAAGCTTTCTTT	CASSRTGTMNTEAFF
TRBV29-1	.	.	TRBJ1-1	TGCAGCGCGCCGGTGGGAGGGGTGAACACTGAAGCTTTCTTT	CSAPVGGVNTEAFF
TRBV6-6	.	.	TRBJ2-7	TGTGCCAGCAGACCCACCGCAACGACGGGCGAGCAGTACTTC	CASRPTATTGEQYF
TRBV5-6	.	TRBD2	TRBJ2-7	TGTGCCAGCAGCTTGGGACTAGCGGGGGGGCTATCCTACGAGCAGTACTTC	CASSLGLAGGLSYEQYF
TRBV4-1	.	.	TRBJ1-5	TGCGCCAGCAGCCAAGAAACAGGGACCGGACAGCCCCAGCATTTT	CASSQETGTGQPQHF
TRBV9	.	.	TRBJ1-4	TGTGCCAGCAGCGTTTCTGGAGCGTCGCGTAATGAAAAACTGTTTTTT	CASSVSGASRNEKLFF
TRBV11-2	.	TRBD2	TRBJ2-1	TGTGCCAGCAGCTTACCCGGGACTAGGGCGCGGCAGTTCTTC	CASSLPGTRARQFF
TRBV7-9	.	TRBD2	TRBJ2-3	TGTGCCAGCAGCCGGGAGGCGACAGTTAGCACAGATACGCAGTATTTT	CASSREATVSTDTQYF
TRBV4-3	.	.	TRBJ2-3	TGCGCCAGCAGCCAAGGCAGTCGGGCGGGAAGCACAGATACGCAGTATTTT	CASSQGSRAGSTDTQYF
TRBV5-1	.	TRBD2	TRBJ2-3	TGCGCCAGCAGCCGGGAGGGAGATACGCAGTATTTT	CASSREGDTQYF
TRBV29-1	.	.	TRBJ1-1	TGCAGCGGTTCACAGGGCTCTGAAGCTTTCTTT	CSGSQGSEAFF
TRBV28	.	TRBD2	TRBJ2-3	TGTGCCAGCTCCCCGGGAGGGTCTACTAGCACAGATACGCAGTATTTT	CASSPGGSTSTDTQYF
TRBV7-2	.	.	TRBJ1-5	TGTGCCAGCAGCTTAGGGCAGGGAGGGATTAGCAATCAGCCCCAGCATTTT	CASSLGQGGISNQPQHF
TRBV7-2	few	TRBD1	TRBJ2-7	TGTGCCAGCAGCCCAGGACAGGGGAGCTCCTACGAGCAGTACTTC	CASSPGQGSSYEQYF
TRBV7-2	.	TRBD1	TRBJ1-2	TGTGCCACCCCACGACAGGGAATGCTAGCTAACTATGGCTACACCTTC	CATPRQGMLANYGYTF
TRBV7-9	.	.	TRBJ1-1	TGTGCCAGCAGCCGGGGACAGAACACTGAAGCTTTCTTT	CASSRGQNTEAFF
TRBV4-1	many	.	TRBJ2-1	TGCGCCAGCAGCCAAGTAGATTTGATAGCAGTTTCTAATGAGCAGTTCTTC	CASSQVDLIAVSNEQFF
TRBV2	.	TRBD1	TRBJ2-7	TGTGCCAGCACGGGACAGGGGTCCTCCTACGAGCAGTACTTC	CASTGQGSSYEQYF
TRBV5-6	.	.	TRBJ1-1	TGTGCCAGCAGCTTGGGCAGGGTGAGGATAGCTTTCTTT	CASSLGRVRIAFF
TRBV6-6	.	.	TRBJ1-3	TGTGCCAGCAAAGCAGAGACTTTCTCTGGAAACACCATATATTTT	CASKAETFSGNTIYF
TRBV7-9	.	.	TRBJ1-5	TGTGCCAGCAGCTTTGGACAGTACAATCAGCCCCAGCATTTT	CASSFGQYNQPQHF
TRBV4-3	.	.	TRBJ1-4	TGCGCCAGCAGCCAGGGCCTCAGGGAGGGGAATGAAAAACTGTTTTTT	CASSQGLREGNEKLFF
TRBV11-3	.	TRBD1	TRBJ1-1	TGTGCCAGCAGCTCGACTCACAGGGGGACTGAAGCTTTCTTT	CASSSTHRGTEAFF
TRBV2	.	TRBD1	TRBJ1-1	TGTGCCAGCAGTTCCCGGACAGGGAAGAACACTGAAGCTTTCTTT	CASSSRTGKNTEAFF
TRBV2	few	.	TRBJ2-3	TGTGCCAGCAGTGAAAGGGGGATTGGGACAGATACGCAGTATTTT	CASSERGIGTDTQYF
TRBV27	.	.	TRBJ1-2	TGTGCCAGCACCAGAGGGCCCCACTATGGCTACACCTTC	CASTRGPHYGYTF
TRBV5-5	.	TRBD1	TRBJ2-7	TGTGCCAGCAGTTTCATAGACAGGGGCAGAGAGCAGTACTTC	CASSFIDRGREQYF
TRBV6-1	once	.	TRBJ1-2	TGTGCCAGCAGTGATGTAGGACAGTCTAACTATGGCTACACCTTC	CASSDVGQSNYGYTF
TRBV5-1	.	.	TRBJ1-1	TGCGCCAGCAGCTTGGTGGCGGCTGAAGCTTTCTTT	CASSLVAAEAFF
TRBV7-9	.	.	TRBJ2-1	TGTGCCAGCAGCTTACCTCTAGACTCTTACAATGAGCAGTTCTTC	CASSLPLDSYNEQFF
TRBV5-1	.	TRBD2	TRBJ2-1	TGCGCCAGCAGCTTAGGACTAGCGGCCTACAATGAGCAGTTCTTC	CASSLGLAAYNEQFF
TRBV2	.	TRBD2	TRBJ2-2	TGTGCCAGCAGTGTCGGGGGGGCCGGGGAGCTGTTTTTT	CASSVGGAGELFF
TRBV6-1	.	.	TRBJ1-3	TGTGCCAGCAAGGGGCTTTACTCTGGAAACACCATATATTTT	CASKGLYSGNTIYF
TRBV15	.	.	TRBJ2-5	TGTGCCACCAGCAGAGATCGAGGAGAGACCCAGTACTTC	CATSRDRGETQYF
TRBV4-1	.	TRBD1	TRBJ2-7	TGCGCCAGCAGCCGAGGAATTTTTGGACAGGACTACGAGCAGTACTTC	CASSRGIFGQDYEQYF
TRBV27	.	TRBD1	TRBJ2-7	TGTGCCAGCAGACCACAGGGGGGCTCGGGTTACGAGCAGTACTTC	CASRPQGGSGYEQYF
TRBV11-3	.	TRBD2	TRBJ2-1	TGTGCCAGCAGCCCGGGACTAGCGGGGACGTTAGATGAGCAGTTCTTC	CASSPGLAGTLDEQFF
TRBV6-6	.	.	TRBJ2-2	TGTGCCAGCAGCCCCCTAGGGGTTAAGACCGGGGAGCTGTTTTTT	CASSPLGVKTGELFF
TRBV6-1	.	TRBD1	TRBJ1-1	TGTGCCAGCAGTGAGCAAGGACAGGGGGGAGGTGACACTGAAGCTTTCTTT	CASSEQGQGGGDTEAFF
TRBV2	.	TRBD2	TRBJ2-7	TGTGCCAGCAGTGACACTATAGAGCGGGAGGTCTCCTACGAGCAGTACTTC	CASSDTIEREVSYEQYF
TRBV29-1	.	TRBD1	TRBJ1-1	TGCAGCGTTGATGGAGGGGGCAAAGCTTTCTTT	CSVDGGGKAFF
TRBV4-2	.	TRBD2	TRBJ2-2	TGTGCCAGCAGCCACAGGGGGGTAGCGGGAGGGCCGGACACCGGGGAGCTGTTTTTT	CASSHRGVAGGPDTGELFF